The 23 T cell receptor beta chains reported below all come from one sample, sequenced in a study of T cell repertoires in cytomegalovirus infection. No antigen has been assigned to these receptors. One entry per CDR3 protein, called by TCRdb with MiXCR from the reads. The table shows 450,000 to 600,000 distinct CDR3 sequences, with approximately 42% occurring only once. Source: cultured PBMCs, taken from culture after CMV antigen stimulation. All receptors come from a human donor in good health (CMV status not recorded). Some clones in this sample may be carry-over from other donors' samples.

CDR3 DNA: TGTGCCAGCGGAAACCTGGGCACCGGGGAGCTGTTTTTT. Amino acids: CASGNLGTGELFF. The rearrangement joins TRBV12-3 or TRBV12-4 to TRBJ2-2; D is unclear. The CDR3 length is 13 residues. V was trimmed by 8 bases and J by 4 bases, leaving 11 bases between them.

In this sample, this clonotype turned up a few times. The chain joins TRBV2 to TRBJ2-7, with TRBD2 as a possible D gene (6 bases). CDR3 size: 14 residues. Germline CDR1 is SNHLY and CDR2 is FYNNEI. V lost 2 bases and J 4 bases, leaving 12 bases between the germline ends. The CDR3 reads CASSERRGIYEQYF. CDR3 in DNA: TGTGCCAGCAGTGAAAGGAGGGGAATTTACGAGCAGTACTTC. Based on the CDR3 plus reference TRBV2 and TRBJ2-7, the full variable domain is EPEVTQTPSHQVTQMGQEVILRCVPISNHLYFYWYRQILGQKVEFLVSFYNNEISEKSEIFDDQFSVERPDGSNFTLKIRSTKLEDSAMYFCASSERRGIYEQYFGPGTRLTVT.

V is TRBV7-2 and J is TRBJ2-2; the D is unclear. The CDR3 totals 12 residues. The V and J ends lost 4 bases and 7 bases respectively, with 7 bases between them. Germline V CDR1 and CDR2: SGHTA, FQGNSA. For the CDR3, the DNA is TGTGCCAGCAGCTGGCGAGGCGGGGAGCTGTTTTTT. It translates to CASSWRGGELFF. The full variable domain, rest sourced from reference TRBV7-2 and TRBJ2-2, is GAGVSQSPSNKVTEKGKDVELRCDPISGHTALYWYRQSLGQGLEFLIYFQGNSAPDKSGLPSDRFSAERTGGSVSTLTIQRTQQEDSAVYLCASSWRGGELFFGEGSRLTVL.

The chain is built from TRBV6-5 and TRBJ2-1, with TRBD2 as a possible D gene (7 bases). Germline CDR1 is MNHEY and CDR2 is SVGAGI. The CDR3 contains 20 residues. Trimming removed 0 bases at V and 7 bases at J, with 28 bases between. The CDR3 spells CASSYSIGGGDSAEDNEQFF. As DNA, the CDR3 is TGTGCCAGCAGTTACTCGATAGGGGGAGGGGATAGCGCGGAGGATAATGAGCAGTTCTTC.

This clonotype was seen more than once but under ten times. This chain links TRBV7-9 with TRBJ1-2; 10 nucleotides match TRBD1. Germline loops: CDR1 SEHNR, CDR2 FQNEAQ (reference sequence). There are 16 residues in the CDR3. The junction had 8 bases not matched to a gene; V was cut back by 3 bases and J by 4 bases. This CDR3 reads CASSFAGQGTFYGYTF. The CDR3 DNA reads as TGTGCCAGCAGCTTTGCGGGACAGGGGACTTTCTATGGCTACACCTTC.

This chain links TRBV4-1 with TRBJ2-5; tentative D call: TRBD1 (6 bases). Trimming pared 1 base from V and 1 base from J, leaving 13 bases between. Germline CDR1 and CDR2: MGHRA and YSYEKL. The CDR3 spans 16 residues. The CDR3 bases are TGCGCCAGCAGCCAAGTCGGTAACAGGGTCCAAGAGACCCAGTACTTC. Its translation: CASSQVGNRVQETQYF.

CDR3 amino acids: CAISGTSTPPGAEQFF. The CDR3 nucleotides are TGTGCCATCAGTGGGACTAGCACTCCCCCAGGGGCCGAGCAGTTCTTC. This rearrangement joins TRBV10-3 to TRBJ2-1; 8 bases line up with TRBD2. Germline assignment: CDR1 ENHRY and CDR2 SYGVKD. The CDR3 spans 16 residues. The junction had 15 bases not matched to a gene; V was cut back by 4 bases and J by 10 bases.

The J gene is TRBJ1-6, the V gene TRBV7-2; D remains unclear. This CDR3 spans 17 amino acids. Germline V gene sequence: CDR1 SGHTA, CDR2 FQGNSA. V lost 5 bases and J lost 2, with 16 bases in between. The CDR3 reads CASSPSFKGAYNSPLHF. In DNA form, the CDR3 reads TGTGCCAGCAGCCCTAGTTTTAAGGGAGCCTATAATTCACCCCTCCACTTT.

CDR3 protein: CASGLVRTGLTEAFF. The CDR3 DNA sequence: TGTGCTAGTGGTTTGGTACGGACAGGTCTCACTGAAGCTTTCTTT. V and J are TRBV12-5 and TRBJ1-1; 7 bases line up with TRBD1. There are 15 residues in the CDR3. Germline CDR1 LGHNT, CDR2 FRNRAP. V trimming: 0 bases; J trimming: 4 bases; junction bases outside the gene matches: 5.

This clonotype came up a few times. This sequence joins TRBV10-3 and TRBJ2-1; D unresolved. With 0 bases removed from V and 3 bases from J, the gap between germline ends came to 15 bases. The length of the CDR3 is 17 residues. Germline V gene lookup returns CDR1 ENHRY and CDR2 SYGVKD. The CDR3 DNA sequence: TGTGCCATCAGTGAGTCGATGGCGGCGGACGACTACAATGAGCAGTTCTTC. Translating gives CAISESMAADDYNEQFF.

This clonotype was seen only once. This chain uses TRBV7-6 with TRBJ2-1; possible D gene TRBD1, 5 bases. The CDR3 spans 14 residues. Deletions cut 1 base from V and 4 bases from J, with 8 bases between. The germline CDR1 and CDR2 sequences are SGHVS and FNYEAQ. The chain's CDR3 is CASSLGGEYNEQFF. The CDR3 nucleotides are TGTGCCAGCAGCTTAGGGGGCGAGTACAATGAGCAGTTCTTC.

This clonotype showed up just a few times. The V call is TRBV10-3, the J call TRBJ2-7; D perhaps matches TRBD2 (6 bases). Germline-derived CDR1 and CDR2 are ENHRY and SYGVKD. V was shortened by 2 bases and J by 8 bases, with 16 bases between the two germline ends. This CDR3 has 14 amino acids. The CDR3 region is CAISEAGNGAKQYF. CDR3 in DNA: TGTGCCATCAGTGAGGCGGGGAATGGGGCAAAGCAGTACTTC.

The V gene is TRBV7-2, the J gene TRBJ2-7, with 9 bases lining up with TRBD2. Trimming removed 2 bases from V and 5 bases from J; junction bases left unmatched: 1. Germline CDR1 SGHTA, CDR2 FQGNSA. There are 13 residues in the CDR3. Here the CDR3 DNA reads TGTGCCAGCAGCTTATGGACTAGCGACGAGCAGTACTTC. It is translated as CASSLWTSDEQYF.

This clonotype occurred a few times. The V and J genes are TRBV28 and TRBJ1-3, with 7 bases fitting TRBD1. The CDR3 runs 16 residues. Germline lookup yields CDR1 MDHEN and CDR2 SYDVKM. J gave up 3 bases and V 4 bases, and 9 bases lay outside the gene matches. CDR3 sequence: CASSSGAGGSGNTIYF. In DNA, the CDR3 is TGTGCCAGCAGTTCTGGGGCAGGGGGTAGTGGAAACACCATATATTTT.

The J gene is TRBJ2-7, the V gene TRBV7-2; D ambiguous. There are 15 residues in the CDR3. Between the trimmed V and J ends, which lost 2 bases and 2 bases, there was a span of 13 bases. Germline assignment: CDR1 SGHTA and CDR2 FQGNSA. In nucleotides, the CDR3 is TGTGCCAGCAGCTTATACTGGCGGTTAGCCTACGAGCAGTACTTC. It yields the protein CASSLYWRLAYEQYF.

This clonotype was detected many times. The CDR3 spells CASSSWATTPTYNEQFF. CDR3 nucleotide sequence: TGTGCCAGCAGCTCATGGGCGACTACCCCCACATACAATGAGCAGTTCTTC. V usage is TRBV7-8 and J usage is TRBJ2-1; a weak D match, TRBD2 (5 bases). Germline CDR1 reads SGHVS; CDR2 reads FQNEAQ. This CDR3 has 17 residues. Trimming shortened V by 4 bases and J by 4 bases, and 20 bases separated the two germline ends. Complete variable domain (other parts from reference TRBV7-8 and TRBJ2-1): GAGVSQSPRYKVAKRGQDVALRCDPISGHVSLFWYQQALGQGPEFLTYFQNEAQLDKSGLPSDRFFAERPEGSVSTLKIQRTQQEDSAVYLCASSSWATTPTYNEQFFGPGTRLTVL.

In DNA, the CDR3 is TGTGCCAGCAGCCATGGAGGTAGCGGGCGTAGAGAGACCCAGTACTTC. Its protein is CASSHGGSGRRETQYF. This chain joins TRBV5-4 and TRBJ2-5, with 7 bases lining up with TRBD2. CDR3 length: 16 residues. V trimming: 4 bases; J trimming: 4 bases; junction bases outside the gene matches: 13. Germline V gene data show CDR1 as SGHNT and CDR2 as YYREEE (reference sequence).

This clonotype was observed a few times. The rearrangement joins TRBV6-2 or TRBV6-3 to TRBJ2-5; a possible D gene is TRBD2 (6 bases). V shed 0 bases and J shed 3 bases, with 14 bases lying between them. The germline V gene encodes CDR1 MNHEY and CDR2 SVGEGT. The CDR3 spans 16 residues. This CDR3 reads CASSYSLAGPEETQYF. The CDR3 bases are TGTGCCAGCAGTTACTCGCTCGCGGGACCAGAAGAGACCCAGTACTTC.

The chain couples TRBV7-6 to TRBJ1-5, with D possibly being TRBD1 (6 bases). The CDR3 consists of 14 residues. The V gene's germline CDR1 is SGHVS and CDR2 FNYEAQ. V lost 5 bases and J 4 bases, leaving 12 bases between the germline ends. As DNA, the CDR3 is TGTGCCAGCAGCCCCGGGACAATTAATCAGCCCCAGCATTTT. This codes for CASSPGTINQPQHF.

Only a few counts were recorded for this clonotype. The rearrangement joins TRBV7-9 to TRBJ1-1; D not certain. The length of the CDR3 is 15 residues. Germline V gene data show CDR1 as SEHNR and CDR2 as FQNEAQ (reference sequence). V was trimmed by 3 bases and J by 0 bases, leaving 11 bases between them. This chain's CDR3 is CASSFGARVNTEAFF. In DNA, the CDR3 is TGTGCCAGCAGCTTCGGCGCACGAGTGAACACTGAAGCTTTCTTT. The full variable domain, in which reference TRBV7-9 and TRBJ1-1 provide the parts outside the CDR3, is DTGVSQNPRHKITKRGQNVTFRCDPISEHNRLYWYRQTLGQGPEFLTYFQNEAQLEKSRLLSDRFSAERPKGSFSTLEIQRTEQGDSAMYLCASSFGARVNTEAFFGQGTRLTVV.

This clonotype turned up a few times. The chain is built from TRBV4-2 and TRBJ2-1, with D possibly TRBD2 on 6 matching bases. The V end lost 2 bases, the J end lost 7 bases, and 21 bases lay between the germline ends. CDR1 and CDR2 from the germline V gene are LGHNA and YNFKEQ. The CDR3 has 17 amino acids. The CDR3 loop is CASSQTLLTGTRNEQFF. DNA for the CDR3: TGTGCCAGCAGCCAAACCCTACTAACCGGGACTCGGAATGAGCAGTTCTTC.

Here the CDR3 reads CAISDPTGAEAFF. CDR3 in DNA: TGTGCCATCAGTGACCCTACAGGGGCTGAAGCTTTCTTT. The chain links TRBV10-3 to TRBJ1-1; TRBD1 matches 7 bases. V lost 3 bases and J lost 6; bases outside the gene matches: 4. The CDR3 loop spans 13 amino acids. CDR1 is ENHRY and CDR2 is SYGVKD in the germline V gene.

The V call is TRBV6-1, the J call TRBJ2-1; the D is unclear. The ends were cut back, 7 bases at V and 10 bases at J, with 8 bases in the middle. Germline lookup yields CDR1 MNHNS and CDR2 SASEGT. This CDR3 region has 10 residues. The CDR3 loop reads CASTEAEQFF. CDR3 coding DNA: TGTGCCAGCACTGAGGCCGAGCAGTTCTTC.